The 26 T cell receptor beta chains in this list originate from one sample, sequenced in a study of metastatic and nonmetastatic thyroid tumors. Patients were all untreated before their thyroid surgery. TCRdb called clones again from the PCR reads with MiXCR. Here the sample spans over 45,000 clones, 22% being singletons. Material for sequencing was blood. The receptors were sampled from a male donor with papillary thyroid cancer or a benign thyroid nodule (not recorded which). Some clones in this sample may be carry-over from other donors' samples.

CDR3 nucleotide sequence: TGTGCCAGCAGTGCCCTAGAAGGACAGCGGGACTCTTTCTTT. Its translation is CASSALEGQRDSFF. This chain uses TRBV6-1 with TRBJ1-1, with D tentatively TRBD1 (6 bases). Trimming took 4 bases from V and 12 from J, leaving 21 bases between them. Germline V lookup: CDR1 MNHNS, CDR2 SASEGT. The CDR3 length is 14 residues.

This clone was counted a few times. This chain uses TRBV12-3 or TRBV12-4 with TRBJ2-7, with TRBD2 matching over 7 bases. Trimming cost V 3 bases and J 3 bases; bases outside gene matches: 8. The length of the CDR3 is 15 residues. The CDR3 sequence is CASSFVRAGIYEQYF. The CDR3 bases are TGTGCCAGCAGTTTTGTTCGAGCGGGAATCTACGAGCAGTACTTC.

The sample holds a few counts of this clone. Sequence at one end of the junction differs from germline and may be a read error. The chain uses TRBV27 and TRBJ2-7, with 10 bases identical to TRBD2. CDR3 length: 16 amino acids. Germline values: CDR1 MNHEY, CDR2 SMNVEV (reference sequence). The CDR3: CASSLSILAGHYEQYF. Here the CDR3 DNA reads TGTGCCAGTAGTTTATCGATACTAGCGGGGCACTACGAGCAGTACTTC.

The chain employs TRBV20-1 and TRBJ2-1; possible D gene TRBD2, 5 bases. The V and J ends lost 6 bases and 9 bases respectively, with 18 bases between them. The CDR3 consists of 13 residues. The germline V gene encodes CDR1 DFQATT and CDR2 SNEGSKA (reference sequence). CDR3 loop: CSAGRRLATEQFF. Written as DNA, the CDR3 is TGCAGTGCCGGTAGACGGCTAGCTACTGAGCAGTTCTTC.

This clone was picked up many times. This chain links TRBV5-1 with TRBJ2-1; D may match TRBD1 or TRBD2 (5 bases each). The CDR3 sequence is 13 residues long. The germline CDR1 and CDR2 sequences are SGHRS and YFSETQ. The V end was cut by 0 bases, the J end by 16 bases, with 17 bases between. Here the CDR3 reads CASSLDGGKAPFF. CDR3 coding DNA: TGCGCCAGCAGCTTGGATGGGGGAAAGGCCCCCTTCTTC. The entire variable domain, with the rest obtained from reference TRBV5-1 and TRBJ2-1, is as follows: KAGVTQTPRYLIKTRGQQVTLSCSPISGHRSVSWYQQTPGQGLQFLFEYFSETQRNKGNFPGRFSGRQFSNSRSEMNVSTLELGDSALYLCASSLDGGKAPFFGPGTRLTVL.

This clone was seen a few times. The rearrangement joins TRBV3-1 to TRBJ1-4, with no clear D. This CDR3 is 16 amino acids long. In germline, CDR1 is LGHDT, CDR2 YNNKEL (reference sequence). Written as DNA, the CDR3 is TGTTCCGGCAGCCAAGATCGGGCTGCAACTAATGAAAAACTGTTTTTT. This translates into CSGSQDRAATNEKLFF. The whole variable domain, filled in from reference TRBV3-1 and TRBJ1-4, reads DTAVSQTPKYLVTQMGNDKSIKCEQNLGHDTMYWYKQDSKKFLKIMFSYNNKELIINETVPNRFSPKSPDKAHLNLHINSLELGDSAVYFCSGSQDRAATNEKLFFGSGTQLSVL.

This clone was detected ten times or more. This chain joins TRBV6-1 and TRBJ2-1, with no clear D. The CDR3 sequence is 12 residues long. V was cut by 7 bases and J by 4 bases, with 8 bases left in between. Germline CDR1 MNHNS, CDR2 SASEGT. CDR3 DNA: TGTGCCAGCACCCAACTATACAATGAGCAGTTCTTC. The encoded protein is CASTQLYNEQFF.

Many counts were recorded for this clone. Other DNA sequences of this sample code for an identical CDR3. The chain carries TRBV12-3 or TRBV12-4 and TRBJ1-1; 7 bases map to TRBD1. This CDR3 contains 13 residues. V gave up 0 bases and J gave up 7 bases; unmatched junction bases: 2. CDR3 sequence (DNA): TGTGCCAGCAGTTTAGCAGGGGGCCTTGAAGCTTTCTTT. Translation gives CASSLAGGLEAFF.

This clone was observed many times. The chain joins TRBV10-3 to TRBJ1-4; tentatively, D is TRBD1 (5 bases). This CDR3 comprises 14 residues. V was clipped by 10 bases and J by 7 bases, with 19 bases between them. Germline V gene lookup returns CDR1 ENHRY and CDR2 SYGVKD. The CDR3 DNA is TGTGCCACGGGGGAGGCGGCTTTATCTGAAAAACTGTTTTTT. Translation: CATGEAALSEKLFF.

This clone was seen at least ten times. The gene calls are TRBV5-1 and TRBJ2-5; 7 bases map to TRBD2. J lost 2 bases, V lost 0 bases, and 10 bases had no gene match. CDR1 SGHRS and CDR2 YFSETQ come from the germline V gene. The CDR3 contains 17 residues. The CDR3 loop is CASSLGRETVRQETQYF. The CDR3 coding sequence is TGCGCCAGCAGCTTGGGGCGGGAGACTGTTCGGCAAGAGACCCAGTACTTC.

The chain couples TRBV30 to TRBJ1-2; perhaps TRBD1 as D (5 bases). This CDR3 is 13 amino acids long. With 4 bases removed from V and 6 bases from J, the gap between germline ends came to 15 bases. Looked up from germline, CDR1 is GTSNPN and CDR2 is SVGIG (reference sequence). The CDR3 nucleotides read TGTGCCTGGAAGGTTGGATGGGGGAATGGCTACACCTTC. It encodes CAWKVGWGNGYTF.

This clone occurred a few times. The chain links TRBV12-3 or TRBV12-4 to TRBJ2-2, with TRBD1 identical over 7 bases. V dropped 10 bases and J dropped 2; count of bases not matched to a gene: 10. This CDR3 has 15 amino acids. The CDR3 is CAIGQAMLNTGELFF. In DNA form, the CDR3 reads TGTGCCATTGGACAGGCCATGCTCAACACCGGGGAGCTGTTTTTT.

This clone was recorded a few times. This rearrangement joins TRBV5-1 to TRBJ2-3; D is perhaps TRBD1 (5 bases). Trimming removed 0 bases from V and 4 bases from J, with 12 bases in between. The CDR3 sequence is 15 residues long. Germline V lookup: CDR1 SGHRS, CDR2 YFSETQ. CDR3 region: CASSLAGRQPDTQYF. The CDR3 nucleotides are TGCGCCAGCAGCTTGGCAGGGCGGCAACCAGATACGCAGTATTTT.

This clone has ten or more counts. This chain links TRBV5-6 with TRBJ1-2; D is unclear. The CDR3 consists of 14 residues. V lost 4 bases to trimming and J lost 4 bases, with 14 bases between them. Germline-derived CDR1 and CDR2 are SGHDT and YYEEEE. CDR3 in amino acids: CASSQTGTAYGYTF. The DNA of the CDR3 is TGTGCCAGCAGCCAAACCGGCACAGCCTATGGCTACACCTTC.

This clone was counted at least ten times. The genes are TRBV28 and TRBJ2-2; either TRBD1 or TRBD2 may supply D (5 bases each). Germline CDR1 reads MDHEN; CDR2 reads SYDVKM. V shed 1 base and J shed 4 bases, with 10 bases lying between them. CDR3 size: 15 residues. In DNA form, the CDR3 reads TGTGCCAGCAGTTTATTTGGGGGAAGCACCGGGGAGCTGTTTTTT. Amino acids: CASSLFGGSTGELFF.

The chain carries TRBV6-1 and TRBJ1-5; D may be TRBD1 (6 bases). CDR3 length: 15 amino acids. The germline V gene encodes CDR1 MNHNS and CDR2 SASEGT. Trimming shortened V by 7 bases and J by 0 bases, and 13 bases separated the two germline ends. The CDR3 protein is CASNTGFYSNQPQHF. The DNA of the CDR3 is TGTGCCAGCAATACAGGGTTTTATAGCAATCAGCCCCAGCATTTT.

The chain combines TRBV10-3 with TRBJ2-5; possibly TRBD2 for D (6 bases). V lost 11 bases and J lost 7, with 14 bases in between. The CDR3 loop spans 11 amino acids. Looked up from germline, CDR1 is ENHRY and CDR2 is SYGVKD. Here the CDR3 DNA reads TGTGCCGTGGGACTGGGGGGGACCCAGTACTTC. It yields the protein CAVGLGGTQYF.

In DNA form, the CDR3 reads TGCGCCAGCAGCTTGGGTTCTGGGGGGCAGAATTCACCCCTCCACTTT. Protein product: CASSLGSGGQNSPLHF. The chain has TRBV5-1 and TRBJ1-6; D perhaps matches TRBD1 (6 bases). Trimming pared 0 bases from V and 7 bases from J, leaving 14 bases between. This CDR3 is 16 amino acids long. Germline CDR1 is SGHRS and CDR2 is YFSETQ.

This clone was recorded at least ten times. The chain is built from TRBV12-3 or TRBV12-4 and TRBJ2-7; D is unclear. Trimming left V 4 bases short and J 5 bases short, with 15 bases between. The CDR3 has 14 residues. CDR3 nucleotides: TGTGCCAGCAGTTCCCTCCCGGGCTCAAACGAGCAGTACTTC. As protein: CASSSLPGSNEQYF.

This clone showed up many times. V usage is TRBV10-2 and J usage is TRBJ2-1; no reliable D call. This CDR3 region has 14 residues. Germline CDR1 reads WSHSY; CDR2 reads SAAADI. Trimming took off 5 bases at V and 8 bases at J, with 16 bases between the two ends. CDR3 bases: TGCGCCAGCAGTAGGTTGCTCGTCAATGATGAGCAGTTCTTC. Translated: CASSRLLVNDEQFF.

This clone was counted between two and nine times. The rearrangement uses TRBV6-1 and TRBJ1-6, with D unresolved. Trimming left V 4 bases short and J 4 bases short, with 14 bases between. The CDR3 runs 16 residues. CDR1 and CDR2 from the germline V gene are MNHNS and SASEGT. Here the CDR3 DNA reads TGTGCCAGCAGTGCCCCTGGGCGGCGATATAATTCACCCCTCCACTTT. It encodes CASSAPGRRYNSPLHF.

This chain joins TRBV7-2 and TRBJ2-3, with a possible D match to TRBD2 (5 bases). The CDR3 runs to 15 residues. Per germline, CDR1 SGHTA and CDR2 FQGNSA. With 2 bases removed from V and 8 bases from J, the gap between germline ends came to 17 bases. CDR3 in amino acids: CASSLRLAQASTQYF. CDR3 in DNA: TGTGCCAGCAGCTTACGGTTAGCGCAGGCCAGTACGCAGTATTTT.

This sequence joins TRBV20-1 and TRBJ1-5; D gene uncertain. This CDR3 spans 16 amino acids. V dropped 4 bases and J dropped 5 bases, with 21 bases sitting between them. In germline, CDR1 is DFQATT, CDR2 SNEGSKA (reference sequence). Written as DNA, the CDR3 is TGCAGTGCTATAAGCCGCCCGGCCTTGAGCGATCAGCCCCAGCATTTT. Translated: CSAISRPALSDQPQHF.

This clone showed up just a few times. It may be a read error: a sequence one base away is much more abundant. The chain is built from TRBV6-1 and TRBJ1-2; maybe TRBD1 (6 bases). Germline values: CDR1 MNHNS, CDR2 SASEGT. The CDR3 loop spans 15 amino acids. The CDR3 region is CSSSEGETGLNGYTF. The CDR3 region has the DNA TGTTCCAGCAGTGAAGGGGAGACAGGTTTAAATGGCTACACCTTC.

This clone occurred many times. CDR3 sequence (DNA): TGCAGTGCTAGAGCGGACAGGGTTGACTATGGCTACACCTTC. Translating gives CSARADRVDYGYTF. This chain connects TRBV20-1 to TRBJ1-2, with TRBD1 matching over 8 bases. With 1 base clipped from V and 3 bases from J, the junction kept 4 bases outside the gene matches. The CDR3 contains 14 residues. The germline V gene has CDR1 DFQATT and CDR2 SNEGSKA (reference sequence).

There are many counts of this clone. The CDR3 loop reads CASSIGSPINEKLFF. Written as DNA, the CDR3 is TGTGCCAGTAGTATTGGAAGTCCAATAAATGAAAAACTGTTTTTT. The genes are TRBV19 and TRBJ1-4, with D unresolved. Germline CDR1 LNHDA, CDR2 SQIVND (reference sequence). The V end lost 3 bases, the J end lost 5 bases, and 13 bases lay between the germline ends. The CDR3 is 15 amino acids.